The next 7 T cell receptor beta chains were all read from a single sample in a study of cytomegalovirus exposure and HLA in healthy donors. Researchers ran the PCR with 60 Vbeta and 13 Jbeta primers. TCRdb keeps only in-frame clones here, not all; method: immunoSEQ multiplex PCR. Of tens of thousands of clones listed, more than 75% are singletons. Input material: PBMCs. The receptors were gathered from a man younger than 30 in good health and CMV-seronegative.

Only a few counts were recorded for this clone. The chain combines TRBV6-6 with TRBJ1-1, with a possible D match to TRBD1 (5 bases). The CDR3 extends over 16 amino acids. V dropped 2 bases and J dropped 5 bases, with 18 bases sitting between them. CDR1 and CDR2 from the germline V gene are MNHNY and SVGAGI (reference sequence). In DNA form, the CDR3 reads TGTGCCAGCAGTTACAAGGGGCAGGGATTCGGGACTGAAGCTTTCTTT. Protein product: CASSYKGQGFGTEAFF.

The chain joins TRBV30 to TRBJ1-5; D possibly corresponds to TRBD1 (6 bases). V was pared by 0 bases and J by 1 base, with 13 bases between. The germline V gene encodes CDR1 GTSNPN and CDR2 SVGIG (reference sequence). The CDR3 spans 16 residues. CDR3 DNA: TGTGCCTGGAGTGTAGAGACAGGACGCAGCAATCAGCCCCAGCATTTT. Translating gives CAWSVETGRSNQPQHF.

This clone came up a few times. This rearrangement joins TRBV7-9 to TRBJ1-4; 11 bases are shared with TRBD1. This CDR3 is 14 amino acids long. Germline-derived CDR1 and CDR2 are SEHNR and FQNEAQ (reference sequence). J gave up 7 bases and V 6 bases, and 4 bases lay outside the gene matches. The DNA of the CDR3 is TGTGCCAGCAGAAGGACAGGGGGCGGTGAAAAACTGTTTTTT. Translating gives CASRRTGGGEKLFF.

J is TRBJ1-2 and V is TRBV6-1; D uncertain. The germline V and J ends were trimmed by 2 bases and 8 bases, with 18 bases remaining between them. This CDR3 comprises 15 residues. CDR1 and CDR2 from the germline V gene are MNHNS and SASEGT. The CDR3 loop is CASSEPGGNTGGYTF. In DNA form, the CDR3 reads TGTGCCAGCAGTGAACCCGGAGGGAATACGGGCGGCTACACCTTC.

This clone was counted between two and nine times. CDR3 loop: CASSLGGGNTEAFF. The CDR3 DNA follows: TGTGCCAGCAGCTTGGGCGGGGGGAACACTGAAGCTTTCTTT. The J gene is TRBJ1-1, the V gene TRBV5-6; D may be TRBD1 (5 bases). Germline CDR1 reads SGHDT; CDR2 reads YYEEEE. The germline V and J ends were trimmed by 0 bases and 1 base, with 7 bases remaining between them. The CDR3 covers 14 residues.

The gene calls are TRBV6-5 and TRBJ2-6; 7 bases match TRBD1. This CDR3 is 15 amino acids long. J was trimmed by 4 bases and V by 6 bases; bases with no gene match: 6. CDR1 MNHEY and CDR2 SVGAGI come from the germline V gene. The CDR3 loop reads CASRPTGVGANVLTF. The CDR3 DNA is TGTGCCAGCAGACCCACAGGGGTAGGGGCCAACGTCCTGACTTTC.

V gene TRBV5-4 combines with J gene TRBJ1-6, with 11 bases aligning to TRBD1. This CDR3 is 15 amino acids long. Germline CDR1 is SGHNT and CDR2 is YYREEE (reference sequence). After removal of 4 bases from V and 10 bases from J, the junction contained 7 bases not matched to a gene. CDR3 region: CASSVPGQGGSPLHF. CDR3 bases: TGTGCCAGCAGCGTACCGGGACAGGGGGGATCACCCCTCCACTTT.